Listed below are T cell receptor beta chains from one sample, sequenced in a study of Tregs in tolerant kidney transplant recipients. Clones were read by immunoSEQ multiplex PCR, and TCRdb kept only the in-frame ones, dropping some. The data contain tens of thousands of clones, around 87% of them singletons. This sample comprised CD4+ T cells from blood (PBMCs), obtained 6 months after the transplant. These receptors all stem from a human patient who received a combined kidney and bone marrow transplant. These T cells may partly come from the graft donor. The CDR3 runs from the conserved cysteine through the conserved F or W. The D gene is left open where the match is weak. Where a row states a size, it is once, few, many or the class of an expanded clone; other rows omit it.

>TRBV10-3|TRBJ1-1|.|.
TGTGCCATCAGTGGGCAATTAAACACTGAAGCTTTCTTT
CAISGQLNTEAFF
>TRBV5-5|TRBJ1-4|.|TRBD1
TGTGCCAGCAGCTTGTCCGCAGGGGGCGCAGGGGAAAAACTGTTTTTT
CASSLSAGGAGEKLFF
>TRBV4-3|TRBJ1-2|few|.
TGCGCCAGCAGCCCCCAGGCAGGGGATGGTGGCTACACCTTC
CASSPQAGDGGYTF
>TRBV5-4|TRBJ2-2|once|TRBD2
TGTGCCAGCAGCCTCGGACTAGAAAGCGGGGAGCTGTTTTTT
CASSLGLESGELFF
>TRBV5-4|TRBJ1-2|.|.
TGTGCCAGCAGCTTGGCCTTAGGGGGAGCTGCCAATGGCTACACCTTC
CASSLALGGAANGYTF
>TRBV7-2|TRBJ2-1|.|TRBD1
TGTGCCAGCAGACGGGACAGACTCTCCAATGAGCAGTTCTTC
CASRRDRLSNEQFF
>TRBV7-2|TRBJ1-2|.|.
TGTGCCAGCAGCTTAGTCGGGGTCATCAGCTATGGCTACACCTTC
CASSLVGVISYGYTF
>TRBV11-2|TRBJ2-7|.|TRBD2
TGTGCCAGCAGCTTAGATCGGGCGGGGGGAGTTTACGAGCAGTACTTC
CASSLDRAGGVYEQYF
>TRBV19|TRBJ2-2|.|.
TGTGCCAGTAGTCTCAGACATCCTCGCATCGCGAACACCGGGGAGCTGTTTTTT
CASSLRHPRIANTGELFF
>TRBV10-3|TRBJ1-6|.|.
TGTGCCATCAGTGAGGTAGGGGGTTCCTATAATTCCCCCCTCCACTTT
CAISEVGGSYNSPLHF
>TRBV4-1|TRBJ2-7|.|TRBD2
TGCGCCAGCAGCCAAGGGGAGCGGGGCTACGAGCAGTACTTC
CASSQGERGYEQYF
>TRBV6-1|TRBJ2-3|.|.
TGTGCCAGCAGAATGACAGGCAGCACAGATACGCAGTATTTT
CASRMTGSTDTQYF